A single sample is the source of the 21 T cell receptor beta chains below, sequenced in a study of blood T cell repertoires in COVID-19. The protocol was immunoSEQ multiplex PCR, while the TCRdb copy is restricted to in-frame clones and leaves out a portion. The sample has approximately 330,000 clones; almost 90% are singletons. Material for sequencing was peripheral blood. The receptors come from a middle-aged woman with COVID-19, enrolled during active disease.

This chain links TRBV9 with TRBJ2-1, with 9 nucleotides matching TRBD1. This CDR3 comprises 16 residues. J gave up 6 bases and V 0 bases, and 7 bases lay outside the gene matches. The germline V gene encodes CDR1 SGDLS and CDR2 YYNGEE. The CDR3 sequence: CASSVASGQGSNEQFF. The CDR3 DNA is TGTGCCAGCAGCGTAGCTAGTGGACAGGGGTCCAATGAGCAGTTCTTC. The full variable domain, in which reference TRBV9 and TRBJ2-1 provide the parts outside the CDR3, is DSGVTQTPKHLITATGQRVTLRCSPRSGDLSVYWYQQSLDQGLQFLIQYYNGEERAKGNILERFSAQQFPDLHSELNLSSLELGDSALYFCASSVASGQGSNEQFFGPGTRLTVL.

CDR3: CAWSRGSGQETQYF. For the CDR3, the DNA is TGTGCCTGGAGTCGGGGTAGCGGACAAGAGACCCAGTACTTC. The chain carries TRBV30 and TRBJ2-5; D may be TRBD2 (6 bases). CDR3 length equals 14 residues. V lost 2 bases and J lost 2, with 12 bases in between. Germline V gene sequence: CDR1 GTSNPN, CDR2 SVGIG (reference sequence).

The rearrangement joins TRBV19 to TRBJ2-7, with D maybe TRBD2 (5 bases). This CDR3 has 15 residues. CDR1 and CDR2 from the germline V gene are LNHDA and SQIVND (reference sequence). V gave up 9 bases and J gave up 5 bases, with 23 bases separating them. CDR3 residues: CASRSRAPFGNEQYF. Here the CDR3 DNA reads TGTGCCAGCCGCTCGCGGGCACCATTCGGGAACGAGCAGTACTTC.

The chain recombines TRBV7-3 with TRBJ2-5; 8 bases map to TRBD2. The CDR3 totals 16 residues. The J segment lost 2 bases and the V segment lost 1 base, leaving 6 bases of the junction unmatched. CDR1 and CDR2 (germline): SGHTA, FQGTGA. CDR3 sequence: CASSLISGTDQETQYF. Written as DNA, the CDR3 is TGTGCCAGCAGCTTAATTAGCGGGACGGATCAAGAGACCCAGTACTTC.

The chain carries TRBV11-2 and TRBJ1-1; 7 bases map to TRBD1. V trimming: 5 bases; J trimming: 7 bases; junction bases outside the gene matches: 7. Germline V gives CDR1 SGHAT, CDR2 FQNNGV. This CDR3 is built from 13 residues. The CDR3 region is CASSNDRDGEAFF. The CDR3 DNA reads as TGTGCCAGCAGCAACGACAGGGATGGTGAAGCTTTCTTT.

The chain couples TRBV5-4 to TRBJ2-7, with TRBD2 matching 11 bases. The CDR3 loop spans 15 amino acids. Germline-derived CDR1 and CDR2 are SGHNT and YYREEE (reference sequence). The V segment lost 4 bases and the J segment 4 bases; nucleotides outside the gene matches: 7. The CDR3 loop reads CASSPRTSGLYEQYF. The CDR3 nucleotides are TGTGCCAGCAGCCCTCGGACTAGCGGGCTGTACGAGCAGTACTTC.

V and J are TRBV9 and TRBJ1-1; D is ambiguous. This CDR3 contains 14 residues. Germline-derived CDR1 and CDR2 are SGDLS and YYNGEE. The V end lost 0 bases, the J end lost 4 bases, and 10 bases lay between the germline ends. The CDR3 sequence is CASSVVLGVTEAFF. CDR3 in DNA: TGTGCCAGCAGCGTAGTTCTCGGGGTCACTGAAGCTTTCTTT.

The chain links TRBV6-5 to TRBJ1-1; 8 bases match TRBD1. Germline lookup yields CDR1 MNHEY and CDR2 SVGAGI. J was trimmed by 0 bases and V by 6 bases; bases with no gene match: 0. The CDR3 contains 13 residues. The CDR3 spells CASRDRVNTEAFF. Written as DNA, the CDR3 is TGTGCCAGCAGGGACAGGGTGAACACTGAAGCTTTCTTT.

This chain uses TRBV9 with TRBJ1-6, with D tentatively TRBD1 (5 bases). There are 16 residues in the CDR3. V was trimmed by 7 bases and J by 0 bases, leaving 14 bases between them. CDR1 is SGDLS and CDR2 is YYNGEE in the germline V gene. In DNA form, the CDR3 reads TGTGCCAGCGCCGGGACTCGTGTCTCCTATAATTCACCCCTCCACTTT. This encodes CASAGTRVSYNSPLHF.

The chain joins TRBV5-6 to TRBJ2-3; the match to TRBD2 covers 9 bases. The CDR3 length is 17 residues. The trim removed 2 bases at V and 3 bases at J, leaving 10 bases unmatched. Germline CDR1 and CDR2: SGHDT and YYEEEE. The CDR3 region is CASSFLPRSGGTDTQYF. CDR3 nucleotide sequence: TGTGCCAGCAGCTTCCTCCCCAGAAGCGGGGGGACAGATACGCAGTATTTT.

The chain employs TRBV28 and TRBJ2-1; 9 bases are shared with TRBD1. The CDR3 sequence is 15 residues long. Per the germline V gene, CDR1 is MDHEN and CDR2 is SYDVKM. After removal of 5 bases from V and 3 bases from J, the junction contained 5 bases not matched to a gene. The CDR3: CASSRQGGYYNEQFF. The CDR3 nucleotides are TGTGCCAGCAGTCGACAGGGGGGGTACTACAATGAGCAGTTCTTC.

The DNA for the CDR3 is TGTGCCAGCAGTTTTGGCCCGTACGAGCAGTACTTC. It specifies CASSFGPYEQYF. This rearrangement joins TRBV12-3 or TRBV12-4 to TRBJ2-7; no reliable D call. This CDR3 has 12 residues. The V end was cut by 3 bases, the J end by 4 bases, with 7 bases between.

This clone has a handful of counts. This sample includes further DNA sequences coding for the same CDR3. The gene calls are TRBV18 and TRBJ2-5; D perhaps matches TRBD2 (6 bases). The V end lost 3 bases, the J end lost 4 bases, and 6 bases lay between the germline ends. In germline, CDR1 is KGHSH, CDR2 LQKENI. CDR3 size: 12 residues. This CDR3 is CASSPGGETQYF. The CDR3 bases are TGTGCCAGCTCACCGGGGGGAGAGACCCAGTACTTC. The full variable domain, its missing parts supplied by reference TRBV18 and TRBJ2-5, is NAGVMQNPRHLVRRRGQEARLRCSPMKGHSHVYWYRQLPEEGLKFMVYLQKENIIDESGMPKERFSAEFPKEGPSILRIQQVVRGDSAAYFCASSPGGETQYFGPGTRLLVL.

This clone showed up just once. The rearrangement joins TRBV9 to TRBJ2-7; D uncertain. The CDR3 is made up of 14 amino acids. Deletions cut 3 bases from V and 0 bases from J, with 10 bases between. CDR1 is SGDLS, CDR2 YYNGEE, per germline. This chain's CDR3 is CASSAVAVSYEQYF. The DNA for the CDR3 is TGTGCCAGCAGCGCTGTGGCGGTCTCCTACGAGCAGTACTTC.

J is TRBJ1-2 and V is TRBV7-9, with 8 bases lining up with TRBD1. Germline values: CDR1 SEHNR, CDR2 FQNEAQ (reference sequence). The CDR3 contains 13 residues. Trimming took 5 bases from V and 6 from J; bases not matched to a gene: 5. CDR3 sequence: CASSPRTGNGYTF. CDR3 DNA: TGTGCCAGCAGCCCTAGGACAGGGAATGGCTACACCTTC.

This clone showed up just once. The DNA for the CDR3 is TGTGCCAGCAGCTTGCAGGGGAGCGAGCAGTACTTC. Translation: CASSLQGSEQYF. The rearrangement links TRBV11-3 to TRBJ2-7; tentatively, D is TRBD1 (6 bases). This CDR3 region has 12 residues. The germline CDR1 and CDR2 sequences are SGHNT and YENEEA. Trimming took off 3 bases at V and 6 bases at J, with 9 bases between the two ends.

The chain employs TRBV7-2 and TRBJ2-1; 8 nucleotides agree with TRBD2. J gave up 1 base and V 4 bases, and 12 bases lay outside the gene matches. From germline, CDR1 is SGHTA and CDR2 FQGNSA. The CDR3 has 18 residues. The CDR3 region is CASSSVAVGGGSYNEQFF. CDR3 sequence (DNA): TGTGCCAGCAGCTCCGTCGCCGTGGGCGGGGGGTCCTACAATGAGCAGTTCTTC. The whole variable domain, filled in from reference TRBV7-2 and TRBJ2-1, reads GAGVSQSPSNKVTEKGKDVELRCDPISGHTALYWYRQSLGQGLEFLIYFQGNSAPDKSGLPSDRFSAERTGGSVSTLTIQRTQQEDSAVYLCASSSVAVGGGSYNEQFFGPGTRLTVL.

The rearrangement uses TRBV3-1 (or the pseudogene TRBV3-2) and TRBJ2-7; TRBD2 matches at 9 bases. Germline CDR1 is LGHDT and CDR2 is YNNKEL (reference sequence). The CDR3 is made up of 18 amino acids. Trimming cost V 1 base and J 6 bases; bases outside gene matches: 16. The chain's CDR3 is CASSQGFSPNSGGGEQYF. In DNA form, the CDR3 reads TGTGCCAGCAGCCAAGGGTTCTCCCCGAATAGCGGGGGCGGCGAGCAGTACTTC.

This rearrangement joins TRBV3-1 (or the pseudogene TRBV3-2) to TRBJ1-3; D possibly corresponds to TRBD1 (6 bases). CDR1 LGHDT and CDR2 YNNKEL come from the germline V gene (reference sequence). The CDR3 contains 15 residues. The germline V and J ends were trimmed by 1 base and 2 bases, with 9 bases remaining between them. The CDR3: CASSQGQGTGNTIYF. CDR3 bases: TGTGCCAGCAGCCAAGGCCAGGGGACTGGAAACACCATATATTTT.

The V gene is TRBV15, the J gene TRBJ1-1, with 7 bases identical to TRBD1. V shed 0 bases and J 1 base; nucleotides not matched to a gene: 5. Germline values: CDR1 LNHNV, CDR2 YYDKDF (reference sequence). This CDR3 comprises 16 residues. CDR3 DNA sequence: TGTGCCACCAGCAGAGATCATGCAGGGGGGAACACTGAAGCTTTCTTT. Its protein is CATSRDHAGGNTEAFF.

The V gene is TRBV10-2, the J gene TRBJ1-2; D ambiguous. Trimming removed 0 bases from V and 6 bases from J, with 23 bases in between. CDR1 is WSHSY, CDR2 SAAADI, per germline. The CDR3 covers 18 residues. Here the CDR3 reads CASSESRSANQPYDGYTF. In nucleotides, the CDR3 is TGCGCCAGCAGTGAGTCGAGGTCGGCCAACCAACCCTATGATGGCTACACCTTC.